This is a list of T cell receptor beta chains from one sample in a study of CD8 T cells in Susac syndrome. TCRdb processed the immunoSEQ multiplex PCR reads anew with MiXCR; each CDR3 protein has one entry. The table has about 210,000 distinct CDR3 sequences, approximately 95% seen once. Sequenced material: CD4+ T cells from PBMCs. Receptors originate from a human donor with multiple sclerosis. Both conserved end residues are part of each CDR3. The order of the fields is J gene, D gene, CDR3 length, V gene, CDR3 DNA, CDR3 protein. A D gene is named only where the DNA matches it firmly.

TRBJ1-1 | TRBD1 | 13 | TRBV29-1 | TGCAGCGTTGCCAGGACAGGGGACACTGAAGCTTCCTTT | CSVARTGDTEASF
TRBJ2-1 | TRBD2 | 14 | TRBV20-1 | TGCAGTGCTAGAAACGGGAGGGGAGGGAATGAGCAGTTCTTC | CSARNGRGGNEQFF
TRBJ2-5 | TRBD2 | 14 | TRBV20-1 | TGCAGTGCTGTACCTAGCGGGGTTTTAGAGACCCAGTACTTC | CSAVPSGVLETQYF
TRBJ1-5 | TRBD1 | 15 | TRBV20-1 | TGCAGTGCTAGGACAGGGGATCTAGTCTATCAGCCCCAGCATTTT | CSARTGDLVYQPQHF
TRBJ2-1 | TRBD2 | 13 | TRBV20-1 | TGCAGTGTTCGACTAGCGGGGAGGAATGAGCAGTTCTTC | CSVRLAGRNEQFF
TRBJ1-4 | NA | 12 | TRBV2 | TGTGCCAGCATGAGAGGTACACCAAAACTGTTTTTT | CASMRGTPKLFF
TRBJ2-5 | TRBD1 | 13 | TRBV20-1 | TGCAGTGCTACGAGACAGGGGTGGGAGACCCAGTACTTC | CSATRQGWETQYF
TRBJ2-7 | TRBD1 | 13 | TRBV2 | TGTGCCAGCAGAGGACAGGGAAGTAACGAGCAGTACTTC | CASRGQGSNEQYF
TRBJ2-7 | NA | 13 | TRBV20-1 | TGCAGTGCTAGTGCTGTCAGCTCCTACGAGCAGTACTTC | CSASAVSSYEQYF
TRBJ2-1 | TRBD2 | 16 | TRBV11-2 | TGTGCCAGCAGCTTACTACTAGCGAGGCCTTACAATGAGCAGTTCTTC | CASSLLLARPYNEQFF
TRBJ2-2 | NA | 20 | TRBV9 | TGTGCCAGCAGCGTATCGCCCGACGGCGGGAGACAGGCGAACACCGGGGAGCTGTTTTTT | CASSVSPDGGRQANTGELFF
TRBJ2-5 | TRBD2 | 15 | TRBV20-1 | TGCAGTGCTAGAGATCCTCCAGCGGGGGTTGAGACCCAGTACTTC | CSARDPPAGVETQYF
TRBJ2-1 | TRBD2 | 13 | TRBV20-1 | TGCAGTGCTAGAGATCGACTAGCTCTTGAGCAGTTCTTC | CSARDRLALEQFF
TRBJ1-2 | NA | 13 | TRBV30 | TGTGCCTGGAGTGTTACCGGATCCTATGGCTACACCTTC | CAWSVTGSYGYTF
TRBJ2-3 | TRBD2 | 18 | TRBV3-1 | TGTGCCAGCAGCCAAGAATTTCCAGCGGGGGCCATCACAGATACGCAGTATTTT | CASSQEFPAGAITDTQYF
TRBJ2-7 | NA | 14 | TRBV4-1 | TGCGCCAGCAGCCAACCTGTAAGCTCCTACGAGCAGTACTTC | CASSQPVSSYEQYF
TRBJ1-5 | TRBD1 | 17 | TRBV23-1 | TGCGCCAGCAGTCGAGGGACCGACAGGGCAAGCAATCAGCCCCAGCATTTT | CASSRGTDRASNQPQHF
TRBJ2-5 | NA | 15 | TRBV2 | TGTGCCAGCAGGGGGCGCCGGAGAGATCGGGAGACCCAGTACTTC | CASRGRRRDRETQYF
TRBJ1-1 | NA | 14 | TRBV20-1 | TGCAGTGCTAGAGATGTCGGGGGAAACACTGAAGCTTTCTTT | CSARDVGGNTEAFF
TRBJ1-2 | NA | 11 | TRBV6-5 | TGTGCCACGAGGGCAGCCTATGGCTACACCTTC | CATRAAYGYTF
TRBJ1-2 | NA | 13 | TRBV27 | TGTGCCAGCAGTCCCTCATTGGTCTATGGCTACACCTTC | CASSPSLVYGYTF
TRBJ1-5 | NA | 15 | TRBV11-2 | TGTGCCACCCTCCGGGGCCACCATAGCAATCAGCCCCAGCATTTT | CATLRGHHSNQPQHF